This T cell receptor beta chain derives from a study of blood T cell repertoires in COVID-19. Study-level information: Sites in the United States, Italy and Spain provided acute and convalescent COVID-19 samples. Sources were T cells, B-cell-depleted T cells, or PBMCs; the material itself was cDNA or gDNA.

This CDR3 spans 13 amino acids. The germline V gene has CDR1 SGDLS and CDR2 YYNGEE. Trimming cost V 8 bases and J 2 bases; bases outside gene matches: 5. Study processing details: By means of reference gene primer amplification, nucleated cell counts were estimated. Here immunoSEQ multiplex PCR was the method, and the copy in TCRdb shows in-frame clones only, minus some. The D gene and trimming were derived from the DNA, and the V and J assignments and clone size from that table. The table lists roughly 410,000 clones, approximately 88% of them singletons, with roughly 1.2% in the top ten. The clonotype was recovered from a man aged 35-49 years with acute or convalescent COVID-19. Sequences were obtained from peripheral blood. The chain uses TRBV9 and TRBJ2-7; 9 bases line up with TRBD2. The chain's CDR3 is CASSASGTYEQYF. The CDR3, as DNA: TGTGCCAGTTCCGCTAGCGGGACCTACGAGCAGTACTTC.